The rows below give T cell receptor beta chains drawn from one sample of a study of shared clonotypes between healthy human individuals. Data came from immunoSEQ multiplex PCR; TCRdb stores just in-frame clones and leaves some out. The repertoire holds about 1.9 million clones, with 80% to 95% as singletons. The sequencing sample was made of naive CD8+ T cells from PBMCs. The receptors originated from a man younger than 35 in good health. Some clones in this sample may be carry-over from other donors' samples. Both conserved end residues are part of each CDR3. A D gene is named only where the DNA matches it firmly. Clone size is not always given. Where it is, it says once, few, many or a class for expanded clones.

J gene: TRBJ1-5; V gene: TRBV19; clone size: -; D gene: -; CDR3 protein: CAQPSGGGLCNQPQHF; CDR3 DNA: TGTGCTCAGCCCTCAGGCGGGGGGCTTTGCAATCAGCCCCAGCATTTT
J gene: TRBJ1-1; V gene: TRBV12-5; clone size: -; D gene: -; CDR3 protein: CASGLVVNTEAFF; CDR3 DNA: TGTGCTAGTGGTTTGGTAGTGAACACTGAAGCTTTCTTT
J gene: TRBJ2-7; V gene: TRBV7-8; clone size: once; D gene: -; CDR3 protein: CASSPSIIGYGYEQYF; CDR3 DNA: TGTGCCAGCAGCCCATCGATAATAGGGTACGGGTACGAGCAGTACTTC
J gene: TRBJ2-7; V gene: TRBV14; clone size: once; D gene: -; CDR3 protein: CASSQEIGQGYEQYF; CDR3 DNA: TGTGCCAGCAGCCAAGAGATAGGGCAGGGGTACGAGCAGTACTTC
J gene: TRBJ1-3; V gene: TRBV5-6; clone size: -; D gene: TRBD1; CDR3 protein: CASSLLVEEQGASGNTIYF; CDR3 DNA: TGTGCCAGCAGCTTGTTAGTAGAGGAACAGGGGGCGTCTGGAAACACCATATATTTT
J gene: TRBJ2-7; V gene: TRBV7-9; clone size: -; D gene: -; CDR3 protein: CASSSPNSGRGYNYEQYF; CDR3 DNA: TGTGCCAGCAGCTCTCCCAACTCCGGCAGGGGTTACAACTACGAGCAGTACTTC
J gene: TRBJ2-1; V gene: TRBV5-1; clone size: -; D gene: TRBD2; CDR3 protein: CASSLAASGSISSYNEQFF; CDR3 DNA: TGCGCCAGCAGCTTGGCCGCTAGCGGGAGTATCTCATCCTACAATGAGCAGTTCTTC
J gene: TRBJ2-7; V gene: TRBV29-1; clone size: -; D gene: TRBD1; CDR3 protein: CSVEGLEGGRVNEQYF; CDR3 DNA: TGCAGCGTTGAAGGGCTGGAAGGGGGCAGGGTAAACGAGCAGTACTTC
J gene: TRBJ1-1; V gene: TRBV6-5; clone size: -; D gene: -; CDR3 protein: CASSYRTEAFF; CDR3 DNA: TGTGCCAGCAGTTACCGAACTGAAGCTTTCTTT
J gene: TRBJ2-7; V gene: TRBV6-6; clone size: -; D gene: TRBD1; CDR3 protein: CASSYEEQGGDDEQYF; CDR3 DNA: TGTGCCAGCAGTTACGAGGAACAGGGGGGTGATGACGAGCAGTACTTC